This TCR beta chain comes out of a study of beta chain features in type 1 diabetes. All of the isolated RNA was reverse transcribed, so expressed TCRB transcripts were sequenced. Libraries were prepared by immunoSEQ multiplex PCR; TCRdb keeps only in-frame clonotypes and omits some of them. The sample shows 120,000 to 150,000 clones, approximately 10% of them seen only once. Overall study findings and caveats: Researchers could not determine here whether HLA type influences TCRB rearrangement. Possibly, sequencing cDNA over-represented cells that had high TCR expression levels.

On this clone itself: What it binds is not known.

CDR3 length equals 15 residues. V shed 7 bases and J 1 base; nucleotides not matched to a gene: 7. Per germline, CDR1 MNHEY and CDR2 SMNVEV (reference sequence). The V call is TRBV27, the J call TRBJ2-7; 10 nucleotides agree with TRBD2. The sequenced sample consisted of central memory CD4+ T cells from blood. This clonotype was sampled from a woman aged 40-49 years in good health. Here the CDR3 reads CASTQRGGLSYEQYF. The CDR3, as DNA: TGTGCCAGCACTCAGCGGGGGGGCCTATCCTACGAGCAGTACTTC.